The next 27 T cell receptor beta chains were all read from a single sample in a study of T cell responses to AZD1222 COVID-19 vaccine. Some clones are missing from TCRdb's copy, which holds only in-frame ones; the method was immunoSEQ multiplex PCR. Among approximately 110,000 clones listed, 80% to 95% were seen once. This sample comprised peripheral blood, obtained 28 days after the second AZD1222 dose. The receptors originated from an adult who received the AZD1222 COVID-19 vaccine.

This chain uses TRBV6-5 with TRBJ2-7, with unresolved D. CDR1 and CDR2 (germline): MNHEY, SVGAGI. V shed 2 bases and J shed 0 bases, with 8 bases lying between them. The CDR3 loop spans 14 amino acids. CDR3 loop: CASSYRESSYEQYF. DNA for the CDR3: TGTGCCAGCAGTTACAGGGAAAGCTCCTACGAGCAGTACTTC.

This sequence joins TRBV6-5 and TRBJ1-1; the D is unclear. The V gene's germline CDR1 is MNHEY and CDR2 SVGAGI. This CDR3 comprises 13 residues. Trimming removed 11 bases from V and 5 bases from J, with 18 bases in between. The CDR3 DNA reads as TGTGCCCTCGTGGGGTTACCTAAGACTGAAGCTTTCTTT. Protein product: CALVGLPKTEAFF.

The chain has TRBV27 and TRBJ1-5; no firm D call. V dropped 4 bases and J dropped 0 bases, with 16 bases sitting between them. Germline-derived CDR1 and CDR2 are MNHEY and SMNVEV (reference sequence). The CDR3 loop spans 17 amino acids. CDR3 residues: CASSSYPPGHSNQPQHF. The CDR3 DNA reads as TGTGCCAGCAGTTCCTACCCCCCGGGCCATAGCAATCAGCCCCAGCATTTT.

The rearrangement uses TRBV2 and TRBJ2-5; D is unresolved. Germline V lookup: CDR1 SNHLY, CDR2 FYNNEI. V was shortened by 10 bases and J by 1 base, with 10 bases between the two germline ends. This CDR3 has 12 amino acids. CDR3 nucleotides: TGTGCCACCACTCAGCTCCAAGAGACCCAGTACTTC. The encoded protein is CATTQLQETQYF.

The CDR3 DNA reads as TGTGCCAGCAGTGGACAGGGGGTAGGCGAAAAACTGTTTTTT. Translated: CASSGQGVGEKLFF. The rearrangement joins TRBV2 to TRBJ1-4; 9 bases agree with TRBD1. This CDR3 is 14 amino acids long. Germline V gene data show CDR1 as SNHLY and CDR2 as FYNNEI. The ends lost 4 bases at V and 8 bases at J; junction bases unmatched: 5.

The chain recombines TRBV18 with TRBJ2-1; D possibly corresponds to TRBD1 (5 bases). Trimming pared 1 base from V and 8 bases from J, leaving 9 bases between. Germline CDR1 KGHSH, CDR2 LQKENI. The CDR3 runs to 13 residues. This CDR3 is CASSPRLGDEQFF. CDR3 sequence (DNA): TGTGCCAGCTCACCACGGCTAGGGGATGAGCAGTTCTTC.

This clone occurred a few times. CDR3 loop: CSALITYEQYF. The CDR3 DNA reads as TGCAGCGCTCTCATAACCTACGAGCAGTACTTC. The rearrangement links TRBV29-1 to TRBJ2-7, with D unresolved. In germline, CDR1 is SQVTM, CDR2 ANQGSEA. This CDR3 is built from 11 residues. The V and J ends lost 7 bases and 2 bases respectively, with 9 bases between them.

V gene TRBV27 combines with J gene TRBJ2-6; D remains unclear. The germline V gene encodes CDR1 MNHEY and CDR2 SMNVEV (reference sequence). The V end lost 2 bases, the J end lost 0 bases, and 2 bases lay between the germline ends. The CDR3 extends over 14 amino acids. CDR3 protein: CASSLSSGANVLTF. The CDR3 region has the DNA TGTGCCAGCAGTTTAAGCTCTGGGGCCAACGTCCTGACTTTC.

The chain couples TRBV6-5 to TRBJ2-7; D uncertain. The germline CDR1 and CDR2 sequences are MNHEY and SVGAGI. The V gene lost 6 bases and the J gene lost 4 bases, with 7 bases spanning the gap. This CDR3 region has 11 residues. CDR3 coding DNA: TGTGCCAGCAGGACCCTGTACGAGCAGTACTTC. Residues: CASRTLYEQYF.

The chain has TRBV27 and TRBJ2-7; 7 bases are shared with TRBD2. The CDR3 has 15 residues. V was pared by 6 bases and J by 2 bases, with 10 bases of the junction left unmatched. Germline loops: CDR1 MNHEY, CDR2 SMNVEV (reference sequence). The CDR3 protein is CASRSRSSGTYEQYF. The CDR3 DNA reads TGTGCCAGCAGGTCTCGCTCTAGCGGCACCTACGAGCAGTACTTC.

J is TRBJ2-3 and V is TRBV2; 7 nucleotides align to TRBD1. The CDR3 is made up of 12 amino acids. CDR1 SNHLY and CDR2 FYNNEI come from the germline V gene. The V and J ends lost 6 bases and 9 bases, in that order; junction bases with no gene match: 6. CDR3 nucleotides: TGTGCCAGCAGCCCCGACAGGGTAACGCAGTATTTT. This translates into CASSPDRVTQYF.

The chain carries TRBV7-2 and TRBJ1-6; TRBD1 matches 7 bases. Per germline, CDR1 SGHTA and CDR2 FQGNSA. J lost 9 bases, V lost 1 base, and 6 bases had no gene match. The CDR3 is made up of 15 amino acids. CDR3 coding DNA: TGTGCCAGCAGCTTAGAAACAGGGGTAGGTTCACCCCTCCACTTT. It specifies CASSLETGVGSPLHF.

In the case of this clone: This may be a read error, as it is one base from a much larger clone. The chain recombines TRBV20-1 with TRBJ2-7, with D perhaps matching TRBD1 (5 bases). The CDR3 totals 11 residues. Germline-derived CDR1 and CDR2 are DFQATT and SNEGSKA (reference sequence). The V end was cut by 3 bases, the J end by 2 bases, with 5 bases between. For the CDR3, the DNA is TGCAGTGCTAGGGACACCTACGAGCAGTACTTC. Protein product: CSARDTYEQYF.

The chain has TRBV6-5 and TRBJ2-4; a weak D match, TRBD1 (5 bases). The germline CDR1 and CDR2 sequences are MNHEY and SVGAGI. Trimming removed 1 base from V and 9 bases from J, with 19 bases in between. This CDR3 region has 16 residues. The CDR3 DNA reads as TGTGCCAGCAGTTACTGGCTCTCACCGGACACGGCCATTCAGTACTTC. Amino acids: CASSYWLSPDTAIQYF.

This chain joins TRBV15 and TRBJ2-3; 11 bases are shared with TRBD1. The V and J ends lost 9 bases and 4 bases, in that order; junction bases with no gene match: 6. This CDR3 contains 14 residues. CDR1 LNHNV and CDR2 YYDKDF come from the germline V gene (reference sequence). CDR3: CATTDRGLADTQYF. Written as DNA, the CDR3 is TGTGCCACAACGGACAGGGGGCTTGCAGATACGCAGTATTTT.

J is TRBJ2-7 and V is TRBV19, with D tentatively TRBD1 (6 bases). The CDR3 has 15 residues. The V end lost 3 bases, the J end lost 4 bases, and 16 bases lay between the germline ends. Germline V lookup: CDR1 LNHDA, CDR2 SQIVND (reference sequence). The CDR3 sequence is CASSIQNSQGYEQYF. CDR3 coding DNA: TGTGCCAGTAGTATCCAGAACAGTCAGGGGTACGAGCAGTACTTC.

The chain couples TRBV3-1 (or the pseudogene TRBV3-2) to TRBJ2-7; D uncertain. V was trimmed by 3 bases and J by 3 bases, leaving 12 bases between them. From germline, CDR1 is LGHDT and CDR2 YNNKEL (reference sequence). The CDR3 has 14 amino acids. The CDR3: CASSQGSPVYEQYF. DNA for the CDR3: TGTGCCAGCAGCCAGGGATCCCCCGTCTACGAGCAGTACTTC.

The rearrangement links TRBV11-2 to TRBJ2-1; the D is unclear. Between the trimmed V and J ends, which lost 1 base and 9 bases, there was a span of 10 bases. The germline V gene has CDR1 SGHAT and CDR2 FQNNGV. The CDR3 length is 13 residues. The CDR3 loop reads CASSLGPSGEQFF. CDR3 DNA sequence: TGTGCCAGCAGCTTAGGCCCATCGGGTGAGCAGTTCTTC.

DNA of the CDR3: TGTGCCAGCAGCCAGGGGACAGGGGGTACCCCCCTCCACTTT. It is translated as CASSQGTGGTPLHF. The chain is built from TRBV7-2 and TRBJ1-6; the match to TRBD1 covers 11 bases. CDR1 and CDR2 (germline): SGHTA, FQGNSA. The CDR3 runs 14 residues. V was clipped by 5 bases and J by 13 bases; unmatched bases: 7.

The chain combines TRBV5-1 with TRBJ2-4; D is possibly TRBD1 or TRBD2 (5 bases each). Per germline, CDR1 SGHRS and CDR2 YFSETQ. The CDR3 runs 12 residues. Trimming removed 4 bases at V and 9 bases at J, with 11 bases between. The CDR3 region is CASSPGTSIQYF. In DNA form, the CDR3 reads TGCGCCAGCAGCCCTGGGACGAGCATTCAGTACTTC.

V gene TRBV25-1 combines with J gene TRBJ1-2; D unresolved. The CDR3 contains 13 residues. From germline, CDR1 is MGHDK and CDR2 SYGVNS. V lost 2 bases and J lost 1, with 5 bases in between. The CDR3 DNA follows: TGTGCCAGCAGTGAACGAAATAACTATGGCTACACCTTC. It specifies CASSERNNYGYTF.

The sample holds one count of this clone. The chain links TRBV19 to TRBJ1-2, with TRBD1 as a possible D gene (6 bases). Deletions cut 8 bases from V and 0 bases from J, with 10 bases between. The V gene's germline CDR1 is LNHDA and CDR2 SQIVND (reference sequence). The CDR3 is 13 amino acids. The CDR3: CASSDRTNYGYTF. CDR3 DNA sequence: TGTGCCAGTTCTGACAGGACTAACTATGGCTACACCTTC. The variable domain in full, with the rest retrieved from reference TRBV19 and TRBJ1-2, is DGGITQSPKYLFRKEGQNVTLSCEQNLNHDAMYWYRQDPGQGLRLIYYSQIVNDFQKGDIAEGYSVSREKKESFPLTVTSAQKNPTAFYLCASSDRTNYGYTFGSGTRLTVV.

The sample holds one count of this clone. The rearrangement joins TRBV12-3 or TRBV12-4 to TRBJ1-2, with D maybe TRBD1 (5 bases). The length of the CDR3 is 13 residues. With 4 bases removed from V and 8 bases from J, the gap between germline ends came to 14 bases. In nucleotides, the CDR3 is TGTGCCAGCAGTTGGGACGGCCCGGAGGGCTACACCTTC. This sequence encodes CASSWDGPEGYTF.

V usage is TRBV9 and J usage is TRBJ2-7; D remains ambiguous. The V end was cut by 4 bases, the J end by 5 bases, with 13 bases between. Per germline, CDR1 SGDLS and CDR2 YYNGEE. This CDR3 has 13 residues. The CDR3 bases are TGTGCCAGCAGCACCAGTGTGGGTAACGAGCAGTACTTC. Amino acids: CASSTSVGNEQYF.

This CDR3 is CASSPSGRGVYNEQFF. Written as DNA, the CDR3 is TGTGCCAGCAGCCCATCGGGGCGGGGGGTCTACAATGAGCAGTTCTTC. This chain joins TRBV11-3 and TRBJ2-1; TRBD2 aligns across 8 bases. With V trimmed by 5 bases and J by 3 bases, 9 bases remained unmatched. CDR3 size: 16 residues. Germline V gene sequence: CDR1 SGHNT, CDR2 YENEEA.

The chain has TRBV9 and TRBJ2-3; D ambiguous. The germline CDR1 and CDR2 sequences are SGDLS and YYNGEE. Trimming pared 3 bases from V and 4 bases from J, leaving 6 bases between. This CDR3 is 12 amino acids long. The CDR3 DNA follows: TGTGCCAGCAGCGCCCTTTCAGATACGCAGTATTTT. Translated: CASSALSDTQYF.

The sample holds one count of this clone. In DNA form, the CDR3 reads TGCGCCAGCAGCTTGCTCAGGAGCTCCTACAATGAGCAGTTCTTC. It encodes CASSLLRSSYNEQFF. The rearrangement joins TRBV5-1 to TRBJ2-1, with D uncertain. CDR3 length: 15 amino acids. V lost 1 base and J lost 0, with 8 bases in between. Germline assignment: CDR1 SGHRS and CDR2 YFSETQ.